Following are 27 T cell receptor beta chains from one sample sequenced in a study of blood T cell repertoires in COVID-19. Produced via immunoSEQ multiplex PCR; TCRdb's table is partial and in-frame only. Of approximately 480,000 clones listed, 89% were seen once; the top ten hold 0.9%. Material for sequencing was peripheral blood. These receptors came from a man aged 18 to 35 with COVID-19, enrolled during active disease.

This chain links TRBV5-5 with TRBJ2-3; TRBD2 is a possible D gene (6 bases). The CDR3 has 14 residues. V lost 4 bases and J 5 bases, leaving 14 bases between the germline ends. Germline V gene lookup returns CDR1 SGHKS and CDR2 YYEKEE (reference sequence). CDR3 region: CASSADGGGDTQYF. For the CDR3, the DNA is TGTGCCAGCAGCGCGGACGGGGGAGGAGATACGCAGTATTTT.

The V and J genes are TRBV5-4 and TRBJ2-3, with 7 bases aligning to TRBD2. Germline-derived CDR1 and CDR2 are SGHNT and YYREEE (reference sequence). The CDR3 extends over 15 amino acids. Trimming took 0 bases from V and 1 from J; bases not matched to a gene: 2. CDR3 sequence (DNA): TGTGCCAGCAGCTTGGATGGGGGGGGCACAGATACGCAGTATTTT. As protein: CASSLDGGGTDTQYF.

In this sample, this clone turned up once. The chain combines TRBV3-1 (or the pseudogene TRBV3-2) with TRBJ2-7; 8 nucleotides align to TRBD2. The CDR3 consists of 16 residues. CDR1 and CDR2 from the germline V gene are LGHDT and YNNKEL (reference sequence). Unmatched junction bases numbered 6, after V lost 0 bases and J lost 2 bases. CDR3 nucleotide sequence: TGTGCCAGCAGCCAAGATCGCGCGGGGGGCCCCTACGAGCAGTACTTC. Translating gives CASSQDRAGGPYEQYF.

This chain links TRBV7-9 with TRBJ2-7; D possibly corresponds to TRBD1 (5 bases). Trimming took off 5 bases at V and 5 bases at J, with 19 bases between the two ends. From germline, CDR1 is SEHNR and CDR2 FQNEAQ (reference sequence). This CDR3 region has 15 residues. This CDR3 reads CASSEVAGKIHEQYF. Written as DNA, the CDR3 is TGTGCCAGCAGCGAGGTGGCAGGGAAGATCCACGAGCAGTACTTC.

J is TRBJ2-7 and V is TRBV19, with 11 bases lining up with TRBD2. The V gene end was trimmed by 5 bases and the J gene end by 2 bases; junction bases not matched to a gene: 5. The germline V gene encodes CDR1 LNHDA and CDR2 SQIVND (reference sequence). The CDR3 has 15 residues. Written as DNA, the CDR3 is TGTGCCAGTAGTCCGAGGGGACTAGCGGCCTACGAGCAGTACTTC. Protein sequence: CASSPRGLAAYEQYF.

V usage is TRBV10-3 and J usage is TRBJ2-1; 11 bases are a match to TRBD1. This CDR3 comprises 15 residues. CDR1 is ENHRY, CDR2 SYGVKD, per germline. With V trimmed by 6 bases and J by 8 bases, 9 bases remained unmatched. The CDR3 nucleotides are TGTGCCATCAGACCGGGACAGGGGGGGACGGATGAGCAGTTCTTC. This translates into CAIRPGQGGTDEQFF.

The CDR3 loop reads CASSLRPAGGLTDTQYF. The CDR3 bases are TGTGCCAGCAGCTTACGTCCAGCGGGGGGCCTCACAGATACGCAGTATTTT. The V call is TRBV7-8, the J call TRBJ2-3, with 9 positions matching TRBD2. CDR1 and CDR2 from the germline V gene are SGHVS and FQNEAQ. Trimming at V came to 2 bases and at J to 2 bases, leaving 8 bases not matched to a gene. The length of the CDR3 is 17 residues.

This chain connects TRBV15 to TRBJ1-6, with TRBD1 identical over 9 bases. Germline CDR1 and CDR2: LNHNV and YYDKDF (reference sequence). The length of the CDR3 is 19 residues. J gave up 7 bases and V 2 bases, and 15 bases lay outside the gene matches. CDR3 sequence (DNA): TGTGCCACCAGCAGATACCGGGACAGGGTTCTTTCGGGGAATTCACCCCTCCACTTT. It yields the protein CATSRYRDRVLSGNSPLHF. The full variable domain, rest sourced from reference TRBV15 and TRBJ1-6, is DAMVIQNPRYQVTQFGKPVTLSCSQTLNHNVMYWYQQKSSQAPKLLFHYYDKDFNNEADTPDNFQSRRPNTSFCFLDIRSPGLGDTAMYLCATSRYRDRVLSGNSPLHFGNGTRLTVT.

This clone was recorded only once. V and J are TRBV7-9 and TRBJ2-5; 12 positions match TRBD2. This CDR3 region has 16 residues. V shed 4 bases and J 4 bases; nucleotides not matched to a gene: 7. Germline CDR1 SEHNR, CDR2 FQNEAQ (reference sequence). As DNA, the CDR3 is TGTGCCAGCAGCTCAAACGGACTAGCGGGATCAGAGACCCAGTACTTC. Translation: CASSSNGLAGSETQYF.

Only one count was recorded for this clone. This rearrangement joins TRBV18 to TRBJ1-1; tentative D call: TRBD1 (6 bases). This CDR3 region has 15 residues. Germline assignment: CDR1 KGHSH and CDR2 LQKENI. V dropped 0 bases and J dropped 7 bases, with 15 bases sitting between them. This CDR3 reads CASSPPSRDMSEAFF. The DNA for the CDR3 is TGTGCCAGCTCACCACCTTCCCGGGACATGAGTGAAGCTTTCTTT.

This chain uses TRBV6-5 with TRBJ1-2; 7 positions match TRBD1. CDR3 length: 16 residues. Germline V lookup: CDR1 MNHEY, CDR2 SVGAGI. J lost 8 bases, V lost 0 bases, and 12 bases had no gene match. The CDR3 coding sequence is TGTGCCAGCAGTTACTCGAGGGACAGTTCAATCGCCGGCTACACCTTC. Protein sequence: CASSYSRDSSIAGYTF.

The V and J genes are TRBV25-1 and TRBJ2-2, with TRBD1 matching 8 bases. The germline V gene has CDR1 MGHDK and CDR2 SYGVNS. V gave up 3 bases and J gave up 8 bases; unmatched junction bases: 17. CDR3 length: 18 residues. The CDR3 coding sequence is TGTGCCAGCAGTGACAGGACCGGGACAGGCTCACCCCGAGGGGAGCTGTTTTTT. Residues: CASSDRTGTGSPRGELFF.

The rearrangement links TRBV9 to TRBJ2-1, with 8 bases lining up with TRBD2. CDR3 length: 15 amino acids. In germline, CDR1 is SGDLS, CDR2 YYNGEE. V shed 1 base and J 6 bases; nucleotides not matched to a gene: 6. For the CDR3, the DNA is TGTGCCAGCAGCGTAAAAAGCGGGAGCGGCAATGAGCAGTTCTTC. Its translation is CASSVKSGSGNEQFF.

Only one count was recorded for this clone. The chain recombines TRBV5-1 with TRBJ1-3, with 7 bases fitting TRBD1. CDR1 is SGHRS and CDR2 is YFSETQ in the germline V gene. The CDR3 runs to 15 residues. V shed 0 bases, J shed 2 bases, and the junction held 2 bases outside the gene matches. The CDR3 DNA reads TGCGCCAGCAGCTTGGACAGGGGTCCTGGAAACACCATATATTTT. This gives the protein CASSLDRGPGNTIYF. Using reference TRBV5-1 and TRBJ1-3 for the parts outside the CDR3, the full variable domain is KAGVTQTPRYLIKTRGQQVTLSCSPISGHRSVSWYQQTPGQGLQFLFEYFSETQRNKGNFPGRFSGRQFSNSRSEMNVSTLELGDSALYLCASSLDRGPGNTIYFGEGSWLTVV.

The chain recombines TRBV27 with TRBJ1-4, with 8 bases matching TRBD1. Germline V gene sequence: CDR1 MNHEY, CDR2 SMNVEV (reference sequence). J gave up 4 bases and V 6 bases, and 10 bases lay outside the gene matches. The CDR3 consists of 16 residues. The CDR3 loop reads CASSSLQGAINEKLFF. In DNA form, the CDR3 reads TGTGCCAGCAGCTCTTTGCAGGGGGCAATTAATGAAAAACTGTTTTTT.

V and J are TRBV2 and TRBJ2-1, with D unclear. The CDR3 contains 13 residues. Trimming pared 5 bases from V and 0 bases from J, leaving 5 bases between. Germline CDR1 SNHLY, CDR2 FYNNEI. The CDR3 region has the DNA TGTGCCAGCAGTAAGAGCTCCTACAATGAGCAGTTCTTC. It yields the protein CASSKSSYNEQFF.

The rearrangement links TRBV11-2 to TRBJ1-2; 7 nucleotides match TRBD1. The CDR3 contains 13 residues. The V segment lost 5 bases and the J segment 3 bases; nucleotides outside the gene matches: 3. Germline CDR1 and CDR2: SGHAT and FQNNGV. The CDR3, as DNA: TGTGCCAGCAGCCCCGGACAGGACTATGGCTACACCTTC. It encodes CASSPGQDYGYTF.

CDR3 region: CASSLPWGVAGADEQFF. The CDR3 DNA reads TGTGCCAGCAGCTTACCGTGGGGAGTAGCGGGAGCGGATGAGCAGTTCTTC. The V gene is TRBV11-2, the J gene TRBJ2-1; TRBD2 agrees at 9 bases. V lost 2 bases and J lost 8; bases outside the gene matches: 13. This CDR3 is built from 17 residues. Germline V CDR1 and CDR2: SGHAT, FQNNGV.

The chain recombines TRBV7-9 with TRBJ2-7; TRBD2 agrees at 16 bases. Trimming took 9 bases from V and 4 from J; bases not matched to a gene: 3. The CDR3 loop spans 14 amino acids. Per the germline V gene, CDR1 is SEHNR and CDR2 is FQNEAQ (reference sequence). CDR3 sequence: CASGTSGGAYEQYF. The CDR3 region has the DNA TGTGCCAGTGGGACTAGCGGGGGGGCGTACGAGCAGTACTTC. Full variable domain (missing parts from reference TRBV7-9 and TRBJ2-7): DTGVSQNPRHKITKRGQNVTFRCDPISEHNRLYWYRQTLGQGPEFLTYFQNEAQLEKSRLLSDRFSAERPKGSFSTLEIQRTEQGDSAMYLCASGTSGGAYEQYFGPGTRLTVT.

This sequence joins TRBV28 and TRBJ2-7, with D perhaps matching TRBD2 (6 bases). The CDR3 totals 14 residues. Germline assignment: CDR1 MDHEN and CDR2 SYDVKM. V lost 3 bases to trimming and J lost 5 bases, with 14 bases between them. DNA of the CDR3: TGTGCCAGCAGTTTTGGAGGGAGTCCTCACGAGCAGTACTTC. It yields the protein CASSFGGSPHEQYF.

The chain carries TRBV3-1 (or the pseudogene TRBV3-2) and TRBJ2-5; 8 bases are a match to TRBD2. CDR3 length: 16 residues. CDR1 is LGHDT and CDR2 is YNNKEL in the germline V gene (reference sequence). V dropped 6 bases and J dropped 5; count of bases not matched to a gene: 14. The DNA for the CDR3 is TGTGCCAGCAGTCAAACGGGGGGGGCCCAATGGGAGACCCAGTACTTC. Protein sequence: CASSQTGGAQWETQYF.

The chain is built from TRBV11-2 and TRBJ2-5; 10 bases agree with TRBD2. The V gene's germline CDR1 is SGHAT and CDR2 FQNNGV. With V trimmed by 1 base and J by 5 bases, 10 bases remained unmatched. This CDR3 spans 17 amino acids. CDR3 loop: CASSLGGSGGSGETQYF. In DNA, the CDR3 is TGTGCCAGCAGCTTAGGCGGTAGCGGGGGGTCTGGGGAGACCCAGTACTTC. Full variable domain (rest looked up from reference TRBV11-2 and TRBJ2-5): EAGVAQSPRYKIIEKRQSVAFWCNPISGHATLYWYQQILGQGPKLLIQFQNNGVVDDSQLPKDRFSAERLKGVDSTLKIQPAKLEDSAVYLCASSLGGSGGSGETQYFGPGTRLLVL.

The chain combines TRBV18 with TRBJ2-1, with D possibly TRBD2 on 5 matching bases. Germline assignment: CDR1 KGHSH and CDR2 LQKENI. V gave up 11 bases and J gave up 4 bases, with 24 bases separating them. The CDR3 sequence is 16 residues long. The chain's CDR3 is CAAGSYQAGSYNEQFF. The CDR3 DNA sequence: TGTGCCGCTGGGAGTTATCAGGCAGGTTCATACAATGAGCAGTTCTTC.

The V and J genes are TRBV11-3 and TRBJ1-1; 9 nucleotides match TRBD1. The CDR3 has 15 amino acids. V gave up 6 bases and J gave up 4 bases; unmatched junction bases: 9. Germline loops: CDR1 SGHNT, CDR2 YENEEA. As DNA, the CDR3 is TGTGCCAGCAGGCGGGACAGGGAGTTCAGCACTGAAGCTTTCTTT. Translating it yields CASRRDREFSTEAFF.

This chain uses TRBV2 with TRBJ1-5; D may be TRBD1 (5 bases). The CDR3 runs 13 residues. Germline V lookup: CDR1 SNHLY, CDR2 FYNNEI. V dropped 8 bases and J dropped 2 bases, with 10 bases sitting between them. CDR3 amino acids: CASDEQGNQPQHF. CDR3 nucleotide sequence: TGTGCCAGCGACGAACAGGGCAATCAGCCCCAGCATTTT.

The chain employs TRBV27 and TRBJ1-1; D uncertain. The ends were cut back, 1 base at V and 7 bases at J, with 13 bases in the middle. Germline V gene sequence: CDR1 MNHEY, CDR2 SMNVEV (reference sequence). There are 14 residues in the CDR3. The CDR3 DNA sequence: TGTGCCAGCAGTTTATTTAGAGGGAGTCTTGAAGCTTTCTTT. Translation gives CASSLFRGSLEAFF.

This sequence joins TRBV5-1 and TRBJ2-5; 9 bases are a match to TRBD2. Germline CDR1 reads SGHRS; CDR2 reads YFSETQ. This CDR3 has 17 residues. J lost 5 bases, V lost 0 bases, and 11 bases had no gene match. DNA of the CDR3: TGCGCCAGCAGCTTGGCCTCAAGCGGGGGGTCTGAGGAGACCCAGTACTTC. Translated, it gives CASSLASSGGSEETQYF.